This TCR beta chain was retrieved from a study of T-cell memory formation after mild COVID-19. MiXCR was run by TCRdb on the 5' RACE reads, yielding one entry per CDR3 protein. The sample has hundreds of thousands of distinct CDR3 sequences; about a fifth are singletons. The CDR3 sequence is 15 residues long. The trim removed 10 bases at V and 6 bases at J, leaving 14 bases unmatched. Per the germline V gene, CDR1 is LNHDA and CDR2 is SQIVND (reference sequence). The sequenced material came from PBMCs or a T cell subset sorted from them (not recorded which). This TCR came from an adult woman who had mild COVID-19 (a few samples of this study predate the infection). Cell type and time point are not known. This sequence joins TRBV19 and TRBJ2-1; 8 positions match TRBD1. The CDR3 protein is CATKPGGTGGNEQFF. CDR3 sequence (DNA): TGTGCCACCAAGCCCGGTGGTACAGGGGGCAATGAGCAGTTCTTC.